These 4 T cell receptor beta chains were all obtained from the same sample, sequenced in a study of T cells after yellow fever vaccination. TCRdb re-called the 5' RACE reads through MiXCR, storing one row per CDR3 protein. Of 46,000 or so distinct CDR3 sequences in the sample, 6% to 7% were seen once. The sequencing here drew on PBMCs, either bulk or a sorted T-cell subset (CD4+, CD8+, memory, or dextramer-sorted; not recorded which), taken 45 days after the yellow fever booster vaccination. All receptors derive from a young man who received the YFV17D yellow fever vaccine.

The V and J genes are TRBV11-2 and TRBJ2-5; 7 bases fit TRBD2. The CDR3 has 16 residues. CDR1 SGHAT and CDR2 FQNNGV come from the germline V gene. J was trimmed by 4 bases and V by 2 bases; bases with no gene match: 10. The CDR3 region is CASSLSGREYRETQYF. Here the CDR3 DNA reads TGTGCCAGCAGCTTATCTGGGCGGGAGTATCGAGAGACCCAGTACTTC.

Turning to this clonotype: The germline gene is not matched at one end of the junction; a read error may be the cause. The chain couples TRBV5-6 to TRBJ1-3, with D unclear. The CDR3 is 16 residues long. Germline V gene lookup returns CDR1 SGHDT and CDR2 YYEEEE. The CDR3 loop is CGSSLGFLSSTNTIYF. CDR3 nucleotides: TGTGGCAGCAGCTTAGGATTCCTATCTTCCACAAACACCATATATTTT.

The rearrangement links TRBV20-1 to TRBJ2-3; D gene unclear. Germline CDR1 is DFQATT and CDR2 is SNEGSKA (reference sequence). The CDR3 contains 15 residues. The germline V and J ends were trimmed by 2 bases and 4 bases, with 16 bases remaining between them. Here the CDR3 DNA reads TGCAGTGCTAGACAAATAGAGGTACCACCAGATACGCAGTATTTT. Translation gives CSARQIEVPPDTQYF.

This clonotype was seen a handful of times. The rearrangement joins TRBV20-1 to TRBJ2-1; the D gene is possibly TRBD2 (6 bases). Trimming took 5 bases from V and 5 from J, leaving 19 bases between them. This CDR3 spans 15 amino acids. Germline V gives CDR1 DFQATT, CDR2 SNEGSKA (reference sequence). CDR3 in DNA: TGCAGTGCTCGGCCGGGAGTGAGGAGTAACAATGAGCAGTTCTTC. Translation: CSARPGVRSNNEQFF.